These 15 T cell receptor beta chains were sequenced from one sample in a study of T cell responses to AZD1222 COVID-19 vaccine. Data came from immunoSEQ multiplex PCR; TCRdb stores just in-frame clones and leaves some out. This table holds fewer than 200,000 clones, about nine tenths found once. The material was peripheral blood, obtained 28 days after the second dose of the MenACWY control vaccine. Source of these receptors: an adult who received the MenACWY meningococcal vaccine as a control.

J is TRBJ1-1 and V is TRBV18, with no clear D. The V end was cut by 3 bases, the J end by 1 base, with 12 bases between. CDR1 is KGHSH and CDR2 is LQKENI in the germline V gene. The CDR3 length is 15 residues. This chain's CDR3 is CASSPPWSANTEAFF. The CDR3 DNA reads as TGTGCCAGCTCACCTCCTTGGTCAGCGAACACTGAAGCTTTCTTT.

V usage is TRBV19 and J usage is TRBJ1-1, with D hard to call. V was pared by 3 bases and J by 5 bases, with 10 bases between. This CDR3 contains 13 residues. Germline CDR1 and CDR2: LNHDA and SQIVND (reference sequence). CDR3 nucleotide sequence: TGTGCCAGTAGTATCCAGGCGGGGACTGAAGCTTTCTTT. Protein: CASSIQAGTEAFF.

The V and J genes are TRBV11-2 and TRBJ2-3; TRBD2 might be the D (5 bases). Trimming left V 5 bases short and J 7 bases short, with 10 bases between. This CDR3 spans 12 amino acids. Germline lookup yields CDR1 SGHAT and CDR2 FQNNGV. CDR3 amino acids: CASSLSGNTQYF. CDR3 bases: TGTGCCAGCAGCCTCAGCGGAAATACGCAGTATTTT.

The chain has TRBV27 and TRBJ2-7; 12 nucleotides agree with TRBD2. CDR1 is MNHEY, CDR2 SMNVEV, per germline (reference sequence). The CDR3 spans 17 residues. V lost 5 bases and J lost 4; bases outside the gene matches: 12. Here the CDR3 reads CASSPTELAGGVYEQYF. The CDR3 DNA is TGTGCCAGCAGTCCTACGGAGCTAGCGGGAGGGGTATACGAGCAGTACTTC.

The CDR3 spells CASSPTVGSYNSPLHF. CDR3 bases: TGTGCCAGCTCACCCACTGTCGGCTCCTATAATTCACCCCTCCACTTT. V usage is TRBV18 and J usage is TRBJ1-6; D is uncertain. The germline CDR1 and CDR2 sequences are KGHSH and LQKENI. The CDR3 is 16 amino acids. V shed 3 bases and J shed 0 bases, with 9 bases lying between them.

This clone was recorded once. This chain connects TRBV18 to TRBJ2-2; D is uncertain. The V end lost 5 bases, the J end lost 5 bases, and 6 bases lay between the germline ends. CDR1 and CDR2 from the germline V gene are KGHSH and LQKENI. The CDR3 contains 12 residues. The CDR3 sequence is CASSMSTGELFF. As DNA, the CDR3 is TGTGCCAGCTCAATGTCGACCGGGGAGCTGTTTTTT.

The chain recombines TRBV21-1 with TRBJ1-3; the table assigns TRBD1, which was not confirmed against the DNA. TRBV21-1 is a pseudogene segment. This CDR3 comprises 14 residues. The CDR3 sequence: CASSKATGVNTIYF. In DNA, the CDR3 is TGTGCCAGCAGCAAAGCAACAGGGGTTAACACCATATATTTT.

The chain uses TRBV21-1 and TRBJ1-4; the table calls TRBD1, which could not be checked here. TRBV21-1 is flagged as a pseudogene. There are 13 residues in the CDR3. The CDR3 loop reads CASSTQINEKLFF. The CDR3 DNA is TGTGCCAGCAGCACCCAGATAAATGAAAAACTGTTTTTT.

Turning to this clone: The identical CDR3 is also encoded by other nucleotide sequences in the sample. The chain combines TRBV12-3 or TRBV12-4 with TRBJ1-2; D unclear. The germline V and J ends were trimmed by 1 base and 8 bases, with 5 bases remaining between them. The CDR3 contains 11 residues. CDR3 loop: CASSLGSGYTF. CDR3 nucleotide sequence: TGTGCCAGCAGTTTAGGGAGCGGCTACACCTTC.

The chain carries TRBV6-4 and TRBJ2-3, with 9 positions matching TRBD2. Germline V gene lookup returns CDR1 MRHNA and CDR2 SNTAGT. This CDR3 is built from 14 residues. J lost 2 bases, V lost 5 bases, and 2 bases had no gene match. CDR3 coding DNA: TGTGCCAGCAGTCTAGCGGGGAACACAGATACGCAGTATTTT. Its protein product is CASSLAGNTDTQYF.

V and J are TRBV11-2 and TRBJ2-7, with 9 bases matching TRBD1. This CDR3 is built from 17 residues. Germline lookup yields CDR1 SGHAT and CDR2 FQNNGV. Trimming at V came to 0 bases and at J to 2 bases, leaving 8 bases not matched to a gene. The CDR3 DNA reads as TGTGCCAGCAGCTTAGATCAGTTGGGGACAGGGCCCTACGAGCAGTACTTC. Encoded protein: CASSLDQLGTGPYEQYF.

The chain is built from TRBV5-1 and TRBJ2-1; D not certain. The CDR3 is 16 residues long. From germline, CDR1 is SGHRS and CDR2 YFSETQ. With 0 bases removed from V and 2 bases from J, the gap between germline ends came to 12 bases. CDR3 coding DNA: TGCGCCAGCAGCTTGGTGCCGGAACTTACCTACAATGAGCAGTTCTTC. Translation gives CASSLVPELTYNEQFF.

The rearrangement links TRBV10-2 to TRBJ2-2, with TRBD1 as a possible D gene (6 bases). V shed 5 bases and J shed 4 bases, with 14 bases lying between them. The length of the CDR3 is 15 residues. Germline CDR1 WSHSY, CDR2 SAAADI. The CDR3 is CASSRYVGATGELFF. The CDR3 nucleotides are TGCGCCAGCAGTCGATACGTGGGGGCCACCGGGGAGCTGTTTTTT.

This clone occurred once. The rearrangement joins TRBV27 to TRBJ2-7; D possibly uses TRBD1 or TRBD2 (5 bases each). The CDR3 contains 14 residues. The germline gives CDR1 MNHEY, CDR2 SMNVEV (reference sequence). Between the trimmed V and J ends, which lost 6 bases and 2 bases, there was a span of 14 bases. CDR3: CASRLHRDAYEQYF. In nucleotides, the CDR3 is TGTGCCAGCAGGCTGCATCGGGACGCCTACGAGCAGTACTTC.

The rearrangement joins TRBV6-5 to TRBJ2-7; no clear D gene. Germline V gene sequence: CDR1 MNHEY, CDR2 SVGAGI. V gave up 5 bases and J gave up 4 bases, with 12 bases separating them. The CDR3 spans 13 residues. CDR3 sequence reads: CASSRSSNYEQYF. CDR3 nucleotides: TGTGCCAGCAGTCGAAGTAGCAATTACGAGCAGTACTTC.